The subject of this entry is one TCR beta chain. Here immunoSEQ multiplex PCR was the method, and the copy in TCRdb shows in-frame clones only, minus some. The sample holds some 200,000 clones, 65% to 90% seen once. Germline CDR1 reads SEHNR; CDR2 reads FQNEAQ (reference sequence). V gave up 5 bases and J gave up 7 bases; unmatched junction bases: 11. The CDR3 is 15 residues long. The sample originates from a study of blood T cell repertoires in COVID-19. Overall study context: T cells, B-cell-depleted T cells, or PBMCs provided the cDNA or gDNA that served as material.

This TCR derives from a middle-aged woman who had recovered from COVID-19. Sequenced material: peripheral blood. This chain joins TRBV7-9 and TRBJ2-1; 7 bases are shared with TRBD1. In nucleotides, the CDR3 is TGTGCCAGCAGCCCGGGACAGCTTCCAGGGAATGAGCAGTTCTTC. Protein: CASSPGQLPGNEQFF.